Listed below are T cell receptor beta chains from one sample, sequenced in a study of blood T cell repertoires in COVID-19. The data were produced by immunoSEQ multiplex PCR, yet TCRdb's version contains in-frame clones alone and is incomplete. The sample holds approximately 120,000 clones; roughly 81% are singletons and the top ten take roughly a tenth. Sequencing was carried out using peripheral blood. All receptors derive from a human donor in a cohort sampled during active COVID-19. The CDR3 runs from the conserved cysteine through the conserved F or W. D genes are given only for firm matches. The size of a clone is reported for some rows only, either as once, few or many, or as a class for expanded clones.

>TRBV6-5|.|TRBJ2-7|.
TGTGCCAGCAGTTACGTGGCTAGCGAAACCTACGAGCAGTACTTC
CASSYVASETYEQYF
>TRBV7-2|.|TRBJ1-1|TRBD1
TGTGCCAGCAGCTCTAACAGGGACAGGAACACTGAAGCTTTCTTT
CASSSNRDRNTEAFF
>TRBV14|few|TRBJ1-1|.
TGTGCCAGCAGCGATCGGCTAGGCGGAGCTTTCTTT
CASSDRLGGAFF
>TRBV6-2/TRBV6-3|.|TRBJ1-5|TRBD1
TGTGCCAGCAGTTACGGGGACAGGGGTTCTCAGCCCCAGCATTTT
CASSYGDRGSQPQHF
>TRBV2|few|TRBJ1-1|TRBD1
TGTGCCACCAAGGGACAGGTTGAAGCTTTCTTT
CATKGQVEAFF
>TRBV10-3|.|TRBJ1-1|TRBD1
TGTGCCATCAACCCAGGGGGTATCATGAACACTGAAGCTTTCTTT
CAINPGGIMNTEAFF
>TRBV7-2|.|TRBJ1-1|.
TGTGCCAGCAGCACAGACGGGAACACTGAAGCTTTCTTT
CASSTDGNTEAFF
>TRBV4-1|.|TRBJ1-6|TRBD1
TGCGCCAGCAGCCAAGACCCGGACAGGGTCTACAATTCACCCCTCCACTTT
CASSQDPDRVYNSPLHF
>TRBV7-3|.|TRBJ2-3|TRBD2
TGTGCCAGCAGCTTATTTGCGGGGGGTAGTGTAGATACGCAGTATTTT
CASSLFAGGSVDTQYF
>TRBV6-5|few|TRBJ1-5|.
TGTGCCAGCAGAAAACCAGGGAAGGCTCAGCCCCAGCATTTT
CASRKPGKAQPQHF
>TRBV10-3|.|TRBJ2-7|TRBD2
TGTGCCATCATGGGCGGGGGGCCCTCCTACGAGCAGTACTTC
CAIMGGGPSYEQYF
>TRBV11-3|.|TRBJ2-5|.
TGTGCCAGCAGCCAAGGGGGGGCAGAGACCCAGTACTTC
CASSQGGAETQYF
>TRBV29-1|.|TRBJ1-1|TRBD1
TGCAGCGCATTACAGGGGTTGACCACTGAAGCTTTCTTT
CSALQGLTTEAFF
>TRBV21-1|.|TRBJ2-7|.
TGTGCCAGCAGCAAAGTGGCAAAGGGGCTTAGGTACGAGCAGTACTTC
CASSKVAKGLRYEQYF
>TRBV7-2|.|TRBJ2-5|TRBD2
TGTGCCAGCAGCCAGACGCCGGGACTAGCGGGACCGGAAGAGACCCAGTACTTC
CASSQTPGLAGPEETQYF
>TRBV4-3|.|TRBJ1-2|.
TGCGCCAGCAGCCCAGACGGGCAGGGAACATTCTATGGCTACACCTTC
CASSPDGQGTFYGYTF
>TRBV3-1/TRBV3-2|.|TRBJ1-1|.
TGTGCCAGCAGCCAGATCGACAGGAACACTGAAGCTTTCTTT
CASSQIDRNTEAFF
>TRBV3-1/TRBV3-2|.|TRBJ1-5|TRBD1
TGTGCCAGCAGCCAGGGACAGGCCCCTAATCAGCCCCAGCATTTT
CASSQGQAPNQPQHF
>TRBV7-9|.|TRBJ2-5|TRBD2
TGTGCCAGCAGCTCCATACTAGCGGGGGGCGAGAGGGAGACCCAGTACTTC
CASSSILAGGERETQYF
>TRBV3-1/TRBV3-2|once|TRBJ2-1|TRBD2
TGTGCCAGCAGCCAAGGGTCAGGACTAGCGGGGGGTGAGCAGTTCTTC
CASSQGSGLAGGEQFF